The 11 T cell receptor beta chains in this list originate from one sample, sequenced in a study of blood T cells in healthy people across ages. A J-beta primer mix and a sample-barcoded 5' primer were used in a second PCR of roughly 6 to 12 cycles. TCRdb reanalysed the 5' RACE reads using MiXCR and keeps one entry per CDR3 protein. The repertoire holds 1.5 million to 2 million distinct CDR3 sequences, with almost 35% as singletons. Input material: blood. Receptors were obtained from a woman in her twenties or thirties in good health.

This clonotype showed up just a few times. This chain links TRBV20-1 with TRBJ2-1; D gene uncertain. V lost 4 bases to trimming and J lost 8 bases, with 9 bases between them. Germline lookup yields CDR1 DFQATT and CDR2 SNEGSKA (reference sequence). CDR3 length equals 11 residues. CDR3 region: CSATHKDEQFF. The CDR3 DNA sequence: TGCAGTGCTACCCACAAGGATGAGCAGTTCTTC.

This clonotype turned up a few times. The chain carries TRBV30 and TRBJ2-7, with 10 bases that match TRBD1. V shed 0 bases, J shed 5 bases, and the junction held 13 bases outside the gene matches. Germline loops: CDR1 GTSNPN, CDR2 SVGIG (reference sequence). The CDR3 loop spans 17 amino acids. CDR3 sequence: CAWSVMKWRDRGHEQYF. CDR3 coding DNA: TGTGCCTGGAGTGTAATGAAGTGGCGGGACAGGGGCCACGAGCAGTACTTC.

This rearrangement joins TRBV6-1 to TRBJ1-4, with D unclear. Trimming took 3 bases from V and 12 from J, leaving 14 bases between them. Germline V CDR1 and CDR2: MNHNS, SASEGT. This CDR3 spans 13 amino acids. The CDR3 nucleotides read TGTGCCAGCAGTGAGGTCCCCAAGGAGGAACTGTTTTTT. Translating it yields CASSEVPKEELFF.

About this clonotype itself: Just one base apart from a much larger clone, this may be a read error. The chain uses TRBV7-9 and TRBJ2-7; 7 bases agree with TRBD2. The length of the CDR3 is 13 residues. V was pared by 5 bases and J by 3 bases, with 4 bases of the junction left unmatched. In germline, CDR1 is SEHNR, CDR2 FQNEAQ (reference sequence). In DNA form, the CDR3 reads TGTGCCAGCAGCGGGGGGACTATCTACGAGCAGTACTTC. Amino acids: CASSGGTIYEQYF.

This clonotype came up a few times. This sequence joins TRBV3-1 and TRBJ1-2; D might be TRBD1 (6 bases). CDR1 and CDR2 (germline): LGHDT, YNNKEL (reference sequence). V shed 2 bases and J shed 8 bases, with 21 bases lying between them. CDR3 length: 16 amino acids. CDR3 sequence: CASSQQRQAHGGGYTF. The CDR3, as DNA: TGTGCCAGCAGCCAACAAAGACAGGCCCACGGTGGGGGCTACACCTTC.

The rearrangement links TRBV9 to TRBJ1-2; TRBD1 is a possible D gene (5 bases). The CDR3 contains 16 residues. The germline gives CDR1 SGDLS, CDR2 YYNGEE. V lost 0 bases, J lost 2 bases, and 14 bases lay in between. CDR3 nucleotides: TGTGCCAGCAGCGTAGAGCCCAGGGCGACGAACTATGGCTACACCTTC. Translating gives CASSVEPRATNYGYTF.

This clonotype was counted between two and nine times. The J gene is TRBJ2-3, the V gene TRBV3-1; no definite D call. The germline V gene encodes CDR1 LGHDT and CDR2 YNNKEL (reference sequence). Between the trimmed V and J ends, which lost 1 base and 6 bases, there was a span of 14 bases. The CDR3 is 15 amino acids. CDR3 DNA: TGTGCCAGCAGCCAAGCGAGCCCCTTGGGCGATACGCAGTATTTT. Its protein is CASSQASPLGDTQYF.

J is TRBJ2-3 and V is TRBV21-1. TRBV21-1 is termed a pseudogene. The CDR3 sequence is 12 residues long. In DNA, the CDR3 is TGTGCCAGCAGCAAAGAGGAGGATACGCAGTATTTT. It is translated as CASSKEEDTQYF.

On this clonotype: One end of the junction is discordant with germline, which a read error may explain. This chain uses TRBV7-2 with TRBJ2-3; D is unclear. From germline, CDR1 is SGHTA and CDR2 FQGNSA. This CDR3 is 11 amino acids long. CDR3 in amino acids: CAGSLRDTQYF. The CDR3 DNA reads TGTGCCGGCAGCTTACGAGATACGCAGTATTTT.

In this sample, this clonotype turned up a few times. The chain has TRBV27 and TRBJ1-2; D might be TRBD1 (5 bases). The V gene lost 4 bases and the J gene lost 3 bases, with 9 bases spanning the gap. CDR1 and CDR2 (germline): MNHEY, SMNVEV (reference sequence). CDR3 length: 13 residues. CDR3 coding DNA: TGTGCCAGCAGTTCCCCGGGGGACTATGGCTACACCTTC. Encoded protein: CASSSPGDYGYTF.

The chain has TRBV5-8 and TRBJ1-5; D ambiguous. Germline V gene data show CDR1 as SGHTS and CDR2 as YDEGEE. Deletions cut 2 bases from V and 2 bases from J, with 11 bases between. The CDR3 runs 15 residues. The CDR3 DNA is TGTGCCAGCAGCTTTGACGTCTTGGGCAATCAGCCCCAGCATTTT. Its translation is CASSFDVLGNQPQHF. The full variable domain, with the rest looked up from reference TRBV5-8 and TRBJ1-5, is EAGVTQSPTHLIKTRGQQATLRCSPISGHTSVYWYQQALGLGLQFLLWYDEGEERNRGNFPPRFSGRQFPNYSSELNVNALELEDSALYLCASSFDVLGNQPQHFGDGTRLSIL.